This is a list of T cell receptor beta chains from one sample in a study of T cell responses to AZD1222 COVID-19 vaccine. Libraries were prepared by immunoSEQ multiplex PCR; TCRdb keeps only in-frame clonotypes and omits some of them. Among some 92,000 clones listed, around 91% were seen once. The source material was peripheral blood, sampled on day 0 of MenACWY control vaccination. All receptors come from an adult in good health. Both conserved end residues are part of each CDR3. Fields, in order: D gene, V gene, J gene, clone size, CDR3 DNA, CDR3 protein. The D gene is left open where the match is weak. The size entry is marked missing in some rows and otherwise reads once, few, many or a size class.

d_call: TRBD1
v_call: TRBV5-1
j_call: TRBJ1-1
clone_size: -
cdr3_nt: TGCGCCAGCAGCGATCAGGGGGTGAACACTGAAGCTTTCTTT
cdr3_aa: CASSDQGVNTEAFF

d_call: -
v_call: TRBV6-5
j_call: TRBJ2-1
clone_size: -
cdr3_nt: TGTGCCAGCACCCTGGGGGACTCCTACAATGAGCAGTTCTTC
cdr3_aa: CASTLGDSYNEQFF

d_call: TRBD2
v_call: TRBV9
j_call: TRBJ2-3
clone_size: -
cdr3_nt: TGTGCCAGCAGCGTAGATACGGGGGGGCTGGTGGATACGCAGTATTTT
cdr3_aa: CASSVDTGGLVDTQYF

d_call: -
v_call: TRBV9
j_call: TRBJ1-2
clone_size: -
cdr3_nt: TGTGCCAGCAGCGTAGCTTCGGGGGGCTATGGCTACACCTTC
cdr3_aa: CASSVASGGYGYTF

d_call: -
v_call: TRBV24-1
j_call: TRBJ2-3
clone_size: -
cdr3_nt: TGTGCCACCAGTGATTTTCGGCGGAGTAGCGCCGCAGATACGCAGTATTTT
cdr3_aa: CATSDFRRSSAADTQYF

d_call: -
v_call: TRBV2
j_call: TRBJ1-2
clone_size: once
cdr3_nt: TGTGCCAGCAGCCAAAGGGAGGACTATGGCTACACCTTC
cdr3_aa: CASSQREDYGYTF

d_call: -
v_call: TRBV7-6
j_call: TRBJ2-1
clone_size: -
cdr3_nt: TGTGCCAGCAGCTCCACTAACACGGGGAATGAGCAGTTCTTC
cdr3_aa: CASSSTNTGNEQFF

d_call: -
v_call: TRBV5-1
j_call: TRBJ2-3
clone_size: -
cdr3_nt: TGCGCCAGCAGCTCGTTTGATGGCCGTAGCACAGATACGCAGTATTTT
cdr3_aa: CASSSFDGRSTDTQYF

d_call: TRBD1
v_call: TRBV4-2
j_call: TRBJ2-1
clone_size: once
cdr3_nt: TGTGCCAGCAGCCCCGGGACAGGGGAAGGCAATGAGCAGTTCTTC
cdr3_aa: CASSPGTGEGNEQFF

d_call: -
v_call: TRBV6-2/TRBV6-3
j_call: TRBJ1-4
clone_size: -
cdr3_nt: TGTGCCAGCAGTTACTCTTTCTTGGGGACTCCGAATGAAAAACTGTTTTTT
cdr3_aa: CASSYSFLGTPNEKLFF

d_call: -
v_call: TRBV7-8
j_call: TRBJ2-1
clone_size: -
cdr3_nt: TGTGCCAGCAGCCCCTGGGTAACAGATGAGCAGTTCTTC
cdr3_aa: CASSPWVTDEQFF

d_call: TRBD2
v_call: TRBV6-4
j_call: TRBJ2-3
clone_size: -
cdr3_nt: TGTGCCAGCAGCCGAGCAGCGGGGATGAGCACAGATACGCAGTATTTT
cdr3_aa: CASSRAAGMSTDTQYF

d_call: TRBD2
v_call: TRBV3-1/TRBV3-2
j_call: TRBJ2-3
clone_size: -
cdr3_nt: TGTGCCAGCAGCCAACCTAGCGGGGGCACAGATACGCAGTATTTT
cdr3_aa: CASSQPSGGTDTQYF

d_call: TRBD2
v_call: TRBV3-1/TRBV3-2
j_call: TRBJ2-1
clone_size: -
cdr3_nt: TGTGCCAGCAGCCAAGATGCTAGCGGGGGAACTGAGCAGTTCTTC
cdr3_aa: CASSQDASGGTEQFF

d_call: -
v_call: TRBV5-6
j_call: TRBJ1-2
clone_size: -
cdr3_nt: TGTGCCAGCAGCTTAGGTACAGGGACCTATGGCTACACCTTC
cdr3_aa: CASSLGTGTYGYTF

d_call: -
v_call: TRBV20-1
j_call: TRBJ1-6
clone_size: -
cdr3_nt: TGCAGTGCCAGTCAGGTAGACTCACCCCTCCACTTT
cdr3_aa: CSASQVDSPLHF

d_call: TRBD1
v_call: TRBV7-3
j_call: TRBJ1-5
clone_size: -
cdr3_nt: TGTGCCAGCAGCCACCGGACAGGGGGTAACAATCAGCCCCAGCATTTT
cdr3_aa: CASSHRTGGNNQPQHF

d_call: TRBD2
v_call: TRBV9
j_call: TRBJ2-1
clone_size: -
cdr3_nt: TGTGCCAGCAGGGTTAGCGGGGGGGCCGACAATGAGCAGTTCTTC
cdr3_aa: CASRVSGGADNEQFF

d_call: TRBD2
v_call: TRBV27
j_call: TRBJ2-1
clone_size: once
cdr3_nt: TGTGCCAGCAGTGTATTGACTAGCGGGGGGGCCTTTGAGCAGTTCTTC
cdr3_aa: CASSVLTSGGAFEQFF

d_call: -
v_call: TRBV5-5
j_call: TRBJ1-1
clone_size: -
cdr3_nt: TGTGCCAGCAGCCCGACCGGGACATTGAACACTGAAGCTTTCTTT
cdr3_aa: CASSPTGTLNTEAFF